This T cell receptor (beta chain) comes out of a study of cytomegalovirus exposure and HLA in healthy donors. Across the study: HLA-typed donors were the source of around 77 million unique TCRs held in an early data release.

Trimming took 0 bases from V and 6 from J, leaving 11 bases between them. Per the germline V gene, CDR1 is SGHAT and CDR2 is FQNNGV. The CDR3 runs 14 residues. The PCR used 60 Vbeta and 13 Jbeta primers. Profiled with immunoSEQ multiplex PCR; TCRdb holds only in-frame clones, not every one. In the table there are approximately 120,000 clones, around three quarters of which are singletons. This receptor was obtained from a female donor in good health and CMV-seronegative. This chain joins TRBV11-2 and TRBJ1-1; maybe TRBD1 (5 bases). The sequenced sample was PBMCs. In nucleotides, the CDR3 is TGTGCCAGCAGCTTAGATTGGTCAGGGTCTGAAGCTTTCTTT. Its translation: CASSLDWSGSEAFF.